This TCR beta chain was recovered during a study of blood T cells in healthy people across ages. Trimming pared 3 bases from V and 0 bases from J, leaving 8 bases between. CDR1 is KGHDR and CDR2 is SFDVKD in the germline V gene. The length of the CDR3 is 15 residues. The second PCR ran roughly 6 to 11 cycles with a sample-barcoded 5' primer and J-beta primers. A single record per CDR3 protein comes from TCRdb applying MiXCR to the 5' RACE reads. The sample has more than 900,000 distinct CDR3 sequences; about 29% are singletons. A further study also used this sample, focusing on T cells of mothers and their children. From that second work: A few healthy Caucasian mothers and their six children were the donors. When the second PCR was run, its M1S primer added sample barcodes and 2-4 random nucleotides.

What was sequenced was blood. This clonotype was sampled from a woman in her forties in good health. V gene TRBV24-1 combines with J gene TRBJ1-5; possibly TRBD1 for D (5 bases). CDR3 sequence: CATSDRGHSNQPQHF. The CDR3, as DNA: TGTGCCACCAGTGATAGGGGCCATAGCAATCAGCCCCAGCATTTT.